This T cell receptor beta chain was identified in a study of blood T cell repertoires in COVID-19. Study-wide context: COVID-19 samples from acute and convalescent phases originated in the United States, Italy and Spain.

Under the authors' procedure: Estimates of nucleated cell counts were drawn from the amplification of reference gene primers. Repertoires were generated with immunoSEQ multiplex PCR, while TCRdb's copy carries only in-frame clones and drops some. For V, J and clone size, that table is used; D and trimming come from the DNA. The repertoire holds approximately 100,000 clones, with around 81% as singletons. V was clipped by 4 bases and J by 0 bases, with 9 bases between them. The CDR3 loop spans 14 amino acids. Per the germline V gene, CDR1 is GTSNPN and CDR2 is SVGIG (reference sequence). The sample comprised peripheral blood. This chain uses TRBV30 with TRBJ1-4, with a tentative D call TRBD1 (5 bases). This receptor was identified in a human donor in a cohort sampled during active or convalescent COVID-19. The CDR3 protein is CAWTGTATNEKLFF. The CDR3 DNA reads TGTGCCTGGACCGGGACTGCAACTAATGAAAAACTGTTTTTT.